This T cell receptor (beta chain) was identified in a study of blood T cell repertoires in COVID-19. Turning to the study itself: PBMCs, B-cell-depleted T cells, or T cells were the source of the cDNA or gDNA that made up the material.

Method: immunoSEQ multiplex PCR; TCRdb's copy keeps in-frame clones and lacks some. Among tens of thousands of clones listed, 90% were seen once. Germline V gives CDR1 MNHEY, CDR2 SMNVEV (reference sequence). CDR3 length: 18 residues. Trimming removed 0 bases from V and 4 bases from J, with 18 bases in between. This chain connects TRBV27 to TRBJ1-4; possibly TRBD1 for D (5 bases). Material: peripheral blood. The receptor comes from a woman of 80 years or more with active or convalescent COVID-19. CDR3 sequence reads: CASSLSTGKGEVNEKLFF. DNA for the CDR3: TGTGCCAGCAGTTTATCGACTGGGAAAGGGGAGGTTAATGAAAAACTGTTTTTT.